This T cell receptor (beta chain) was documented in a study of response to subunit inactivated influenza vaccine. Germline V gene data show CDR1 as DFQATT and CDR2 as SNEGSKA (reference sequence). V trimming: 2 bases; J trimming: 2 bases; junction bases outside the gene matches: 5. This CDR3 spans 16 amino acids. TCRdb ran MiXCR on the RT-PCR reads and lists one entry per CDR3 protein. This sample has some 500,000 distinct CDR3 sequences, with 15% to 20% found just once. The material was CD4+ T cells sorted from PBMCs, obtained roughly 24 months after vaccination. This chain joins TRBV20-1 and TRBJ2-4, with 11 bases matching TRBD2. The TCR originated in a man between 50 and 75 years old who received an inactivated influenza vaccine. The CDR3 spells CSARSRLAGTKNIQYF. The DNA of the CDR3 is TGCAGTGCTAGATCTAGACTAGCGGGAACCAAAAACATTCAGTACTTC.